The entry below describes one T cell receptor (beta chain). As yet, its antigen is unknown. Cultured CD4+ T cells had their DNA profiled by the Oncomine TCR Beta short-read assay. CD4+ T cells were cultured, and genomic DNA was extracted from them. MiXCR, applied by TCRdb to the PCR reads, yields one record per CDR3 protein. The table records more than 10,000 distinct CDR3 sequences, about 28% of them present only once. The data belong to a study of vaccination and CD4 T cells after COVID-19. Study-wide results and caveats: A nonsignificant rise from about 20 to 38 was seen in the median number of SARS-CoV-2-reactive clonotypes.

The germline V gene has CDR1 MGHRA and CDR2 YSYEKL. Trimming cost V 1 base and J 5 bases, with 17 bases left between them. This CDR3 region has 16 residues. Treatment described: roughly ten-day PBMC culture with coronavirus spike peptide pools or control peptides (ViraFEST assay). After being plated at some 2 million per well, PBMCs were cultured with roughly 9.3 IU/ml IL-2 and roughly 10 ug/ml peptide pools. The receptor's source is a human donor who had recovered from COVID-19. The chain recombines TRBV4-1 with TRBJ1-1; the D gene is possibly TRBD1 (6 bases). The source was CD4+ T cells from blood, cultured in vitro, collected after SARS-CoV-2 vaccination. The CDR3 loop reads CASSQVFQGQGTEAFF. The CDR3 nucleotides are TGCGCCAGCAGCCAAGTTTTCCAGGGACAAGGGACTGAAGCTTTCTTT.